The T cell receptor (beta chain) under discussion was sequenced for a study of blood T cell repertoires in COVID-19. Trimming pared 5 bases from V and 5 bases from J, leaving 21 bases between. The CDR3 consists of 16 residues. Germline V lookup: CDR1 LNHDA, CDR2 SQIVND (reference sequence). Some clones are missing from TCRdb's copy, which holds only in-frame ones; the method was immunoSEQ multiplex PCR. The sample has about 71,000 clones, roughly 88% seen once. This TCR came from a human donor in a cohort sampled during active COVID-19. The material sequenced was peripheral blood. The chain is built from TRBV19 and TRBJ1-1; maybe TRBD1 (5 bases). The CDR3 here is CASSSPPGRGRTEAFF. In DNA form, the CDR3 reads TGTGCCAGTAGTTCACCCCCGGGACGGGGGAGGACTGAAGCTTTCTTT.